The 15 T cell receptor beta chains given below trace back to one sample, sequenced in a study of blood T cell dynamics during melanoma immunotherapy. Time point meaning: week 3, after first cycle of checkpoint inhibitor. Produced via immunoSEQ multiplex PCR; TCRdb's table is partial and in-frame only. The sample carries 15,000 or so clones, around 88% recorded once. This sample comprised blood, obtained from a patient treated with checkpoint blockade. These receptors all stem from a human donor with melanoma.

The rearrangement uses TRBV18 and TRBJ2-1, with 8 bases fitting TRBD2. The CDR3 spans 15 residues. Per the germline V gene, CDR1 is KGHSH and CDR2 is LQKENI. The junction had 2 bases not matched to a gene; V was cut back by 4 bases and J by 0 bases. CDR3 region: CASSRSGSSYNEQFF. Written as DNA, the CDR3 is TGTGCCAGCTCACGGAGCGGGAGCTCCTACAATGAGCAGTTCTTC.

V is TRBV7-2 and J is TRBJ2-1; no reliable D call. Germline lookup yields CDR1 SGHTA and CDR2 FQGNSA. The CDR3 loop spans 12 amino acids. V lost 3 bases, J lost 10 bases, and 10 bases lay in between. For the CDR3, the DNA is TGTGCCAGCAGCTTCTACGAGACGGAGCAGTTCTTC. Its protein product is CASSFYETEQFF.

The rearrangement joins TRBV19 to TRBJ2-3, with D uncertain. The V and J ends lost 9 bases and 9 bases respectively, with 7 bases between them. The CDR3 contains 9 residues. CDR1 LNHDA and CDR2 SQIVND come from the germline V gene (reference sequence). The CDR3 region is CASSLTQYF. CDR3 DNA sequence: TGTGCCAGCTCCCTGACGCAGTATTTT.

The chain links TRBV6-7 to TRBJ1-2, with a tentative D call TRBD1 (6 bases). TRBV6-7 is assigned to the ORF class and has an uncertain function. Trimming removed 6 bases at V and 4 bases at J, with 24 bases between. This CDR3 has 17 amino acids. The CDR3 here is CASSPTGFARDAYGYTF. CDR3 sequence (DNA): TGTGCCAGCAGCCCTACAGGGTTTGCTCGGGATGCCTATGGCTACACCTTC.

The V and J genes are TRBV28 and TRBJ2-5, with 9 bases that match TRBD1. V lost 7 bases, J lost 5 bases, and 5 bases stayed unmatched. Germline V gives CDR1 MDHEN, CDR2 SYDVKM. The CDR3 loop spans 13 amino acids. The CDR3 spells CASITGGWETQYF. The CDR3, as DNA: TGTGCCAGCATAACAGGGGGCTGGGAGACCCAGTACTTC.

V gene TRBV5-1 combines with J gene TRBJ2-3; 8 positions agree with TRBD1. From germline, CDR1 is SGHRS and CDR2 YFSETQ. After removal of 4 bases from V and 1 base from J, the junction contained 8 bases not matched to a gene. CDR3 length: 16 residues. CDR3 sequence reads: CASSLTGVGGTDTQYF. Here the CDR3 DNA reads TGCGCCAGCAGCCTGACAGGGGTTGGTGGCACAGATACGCAGTATTTT.

The genes are TRBV10-3 and TRBJ2-3; the match to TRBD2 covers 10 bases. Germline CDR1 and CDR2: ENHRY and SYGVKD. This CDR3 spans 17 amino acids. V lost 0 bases to trimming and J lost 3 bases; unmatched junction nucleotides: 6. CDR3 coding DNA: TGTGCCATCAGTGAGTCGATGGCTAGCGGGAGAACAGATACGCAGTATTTT. It translates to CAISESMASGRTDTQYF.

The chain carries TRBV4-1 and TRBJ1-2, with TRBD1 matching over 10 bases. The CDR3 consists of 16 residues. The germline V gene encodes CDR1 MGHRA and CDR2 YSYEKL. The V and J ends lost 0 bases and 4 bases, in that order; junction bases with no gene match: 5. The DNA for the CDR3 is TGCGCCAGCAGCCAAGACGACAGGGGGCGAAGCTATGGCTACACCTTC. It specifies CASSQDDRGRSYGYTF.

The chain uses TRBV19 and TRBJ2-7, with TRBD2 identical over 7 bases. This CDR3 comprises 15 residues. With V trimmed by 4 bases and J by 4 bases, 10 bases remained unmatched. Per the germline V gene, CDR1 is LNHDA and CDR2 is SQIVND (reference sequence). Here the CDR3 DNA reads TGTGCCAGTAGTAGCGGGGTAGCGGGTCCTTACGAGCAGTACTTC. It translates to CASSSGVAGPYEQYF. Full variable domain (outside the CDR3, taken from reference TRBV19 and TRBJ2-7): DGGITQSPKYLFRKEGQNVTLSCEQNLNHDAMYWYRQDPGQGLRLIYYSQIVNDFQKGDIAEGYSVSREKKESFPLTVTSAQKNPTAFYLCASSSGVAGPYEQYFGPGTRLTVT.

This CDR3 reads CASSLGLGTDTQYF. The DNA of the CDR3 is TGTGCCAGCAGCTTAGGACTGGGCACAGATACGCAGTATTTT. The V call is TRBV7-9, the J call TRBJ2-3; D gene ambiguous. Trimming cost V 1 base and J 1 base, with 6 bases left between them. CDR3 length: 14 amino acids. CDR1 is SEHNR and CDR2 is FQNEAQ in the germline V gene (reference sequence). The full variable domain, in which reference TRBV7-9 and TRBJ2-3 provide the parts outside the CDR3, is DTGVSQNPRHKITKRGQNVTFRCDPISEHNRLYWYRQTLGQGPEFLTYFQNEAQLEKSRLLSDRFSAERPKGSFSTLEIQRTEQGDSAMYLCASSLGLGTDTQYFGPGTRLTVL.

CDR3 nucleotide sequence: TGTGCCAGCAGCTTCACGGGAGGGGGGCAGTTCTTC. Protein sequence: CASSFTGGGQFF. J is TRBJ2-1 and V is TRBV7-2, with TRBD2 identical over 8 bases. Germline values: CDR1 SGHTA, CDR2 FQGNSA. V lost 3 bases, J lost 12 bases, and 4 bases stayed unmatched. This CDR3 has 12 amino acids.

This clone has more than one count but fewer than ten. The genes are TRBV30 and TRBJ1-1, with unresolved D. V lost 6 bases, J lost 0 bases, and 20 bases lay in between. Germline CDR1 GTSNPN, CDR2 SVGIG (reference sequence). This CDR3 has 16 amino acids. The CDR3 reads CACRGRSNLLNTEAFF. In nucleotides, the CDR3 is TGTGCCTGTCGTGGCAGGTCTAACCTACTGAACACTGAAGCTTTCTTT.

This chain links TRBV7-9 with TRBJ1-2; 10 bases align to TRBD1. V trimming: 1 base; J trimming: 6 bases; junction bases outside the gene matches: 5. The CDR3 has 15 residues. CDR1 and CDR2 (germline): SEHNR, FQNEAQ (reference sequence). CDR3 in amino acids: CASSLVLTGGDGYTF. In nucleotides, the CDR3 is TGTGCCAGCAGCTTAGTTCTGACAGGGGGCGATGGCTACACCTTC.

This chain links TRBV27 with TRBJ2-2; perhaps TRBD2 as D (6 bases). This CDR3 is 15 amino acids long. Per the germline V gene, CDR1 is MNHEY and CDR2 is SMNVEV (reference sequence). Trimming took 8 bases from V and 4 from J, leaving 17 bases between them. The CDR3 DNA sequence: TGTGCCAGCTCAGGTTGGGAGGTGAGCACCGGGGAGCTGTTTTTT. It is translated as CASSGWEVSTGELFF.

CDR3: CASSLTGLAAYNEQFF. CDR3 DNA: TGTGCCAGCAGCTTAACGGGACTAGCGGCGTACAATGAGCAGTTCTTC. The rearrangement links TRBV7-6 to TRBJ2-1, with 11 bases identical to TRBD2. This CDR3 contains 16 residues. Unmatched junction bases numbered 4, after V lost 2 bases and J lost 4 bases. The V gene's germline CDR1 is SGHVS and CDR2 FNYEAQ.